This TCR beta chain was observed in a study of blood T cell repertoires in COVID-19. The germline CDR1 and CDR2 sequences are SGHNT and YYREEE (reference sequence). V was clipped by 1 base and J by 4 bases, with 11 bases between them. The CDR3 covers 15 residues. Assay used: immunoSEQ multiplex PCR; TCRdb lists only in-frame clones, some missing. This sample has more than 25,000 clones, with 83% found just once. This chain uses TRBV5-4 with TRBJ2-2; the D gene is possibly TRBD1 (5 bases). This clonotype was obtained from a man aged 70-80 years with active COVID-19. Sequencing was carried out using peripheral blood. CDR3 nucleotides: TGTGCCAGCAGCTTGAGCAGGGATAGCACCGGGGAGCTGTTTTTT. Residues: CASSLSRDSTGELFF.